The source of this T cell receptor (beta chain) is a study of response to subunit inactivated influenza vaccine. This clonotype showed up just a few times. The antigen is not known. From the RT-PCR reads, TCRdb called clonotypes with MiXCR, one entry per CDR3 protein. The table lists about 700,000 distinct CDR3 sequences, approximately 15% of them singletons. Study outcomes and limitations: Each seasonal influenza vaccination recruits few new T cells, the authors suggested.

The CDR3 has 15 amino acids. Trimming pared 0 bases from V and 0 bases from J, leaving 8 bases between. Germline CDR1 LGHNA, CDR2 YSLEER. This material consisted of PBMCs from blood, taken approximately 15 days before vaccination. The chain carries TRBV4-3 and TRBJ1-2, with TRBD1 as a possible D gene (5 bases). The clonotype comes from a man between 45 and 60 years old who received an inactivated influenza vaccine. The CDR3 sequence is CASSQERQTNYGYTF. The CDR3 nucleotides read TGCGCCAGCAGCCAAGAGAGACAGACTAACTATGGCTACACCTTC.